One sample yielded the 9 T cell receptor beta chains listed below, sequenced in a study of beta chain features in type 1 diabetes. Reverse transcription of all isolated RNA meant that expressed TCRB transcripts were sequenced. Assay: immunoSEQ multiplex PCR; the TCRdb copy retains only in-frame clones and omits some. The table lists about 450,000 clones, around 10% of them singletons. The material sequenced was naive CD4+ T cells from blood. The origin of the receptors is a woman aged 18-30 years in good health.

The chain has TRBV7-2 and TRBJ2-2, with D tentatively TRBD2 (5 bases). CDR1 SGHTA and CDR2 FQGNSA come from the germline V gene. Trimming cost V 5 bases and J 6 bases, with 10 bases left between them. The CDR3 covers 13 residues. CDR3 DNA: TGTGCCAGCAGCCCCCGGACTGCCGGGGAGCTGTTTTTT. Amino acids: CASSPRTAGELFF.

Worth noting for this clone: The same CDR3 arises from other DNA sequences in this sample as well. The rearrangement joins TRBV7-3 to TRBJ2-1; no clear D gene. V was trimmed by 1 base and J by 1 base, leaving 2 bases between them. Germline loops: CDR1 SGHTA, CDR2 FQGTGA. The CDR3 totals 13 residues. Here the CDR3 reads CASSLRSYNEQFF. CDR3 coding DNA: TGTGCCAGCAGCTTAAGATCCTACAATGAGCAGTTCTTC.

The sample holds a few counts of this clone. This CDR3 is also generated by other DNA sequences in the sample. The chain employs TRBV29-1 and TRBJ2-5; D may be TRBD1 or TRBD2 (5 bases each). V shed 4 bases and J shed 6 bases, with 18 bases lying between them. CDR1 SQVTM and CDR2 ANQGSEA come from the germline V gene. The CDR3 has 14 residues. The CDR3 protein is CSVVGGGLWQTQYF. Written as DNA, the CDR3 is TGCAGCGTTGTTGGGGGTGGCCTATGGCAGACCCAGTACTTC.

A word on this clone: Other DNA sequences in this specimen translate into the identical CDR3. The rearrangement links TRBV5-1 to TRBJ2-5; D is uncertain. CDR1 and CDR2 (germline): SGHRS, YFSETQ. This CDR3 comprises 12 residues. V was cut by 5 bases and J by 0 bases, with 5 bases left in between. The CDR3 loop reads CASSSYQETQYF. CDR3 in DNA: TGCGCCAGCAGTTCGTACCAAGAGACCCAGTACTTC.

The CDR3 DNA follows: TGCGCCAGCAGCGACTTGGGACCTGCCGGCACAGATACGCAGTATTTT. Residues: CASSDLGPAGTDTQYF. V usage is TRBV5-1 and J usage is TRBJ2-3; D could derive from TRBD1 or TRBD2 (5 bases each). The CDR3 spans 16 residues. Germline lookup yields CDR1 SGHRS and CDR2 YFSETQ. V shed 4 bases and J shed 1 base, with 16 bases lying between them.

This clone was detected only a few times. The chain carries TRBV29-1 and TRBJ2-7; no reliable D call. Trimming took 4 bases from V and 2 from J, leaving 6 bases between them. The CDR3 contains 11 residues. Germline V lookup: CDR1 SQVTM, CDR2 ANQGSEA. CDR3 sequence (DNA): TGCAGCGTTGGGGTCCCCTACGAGCAGTACTTC. Translating it yields CSVGVPYEQYF.

The rearrangement joins TRBV30 to TRBJ2-1; TRBD2 is a possible D gene (5 bases). This CDR3 spans 10 amino acids. Germline CDR1 is GTSNPN and CDR2 is SVGIG (reference sequence). With 5 bases removed from V and 15 bases from J, the gap between germline ends came to 14 bases. This chain's CDR3 is CAWGRTRRFF. The CDR3 DNA reads TGTGCCTGGGGAAGGACTCGGCGGTTCTTC.

This clone was seen a few times. The rearrangement uses TRBV9 and TRBJ2-3; 9 nucleotides line up with TRBD1. The CDR3 has 20 residues. V shed 3 bases, J shed 0 bases, and the junction held 17 bases outside the gene matches. Germline V CDR1 and CDR2: SGDLS, YYNGEE. Here the CDR3 reads CASSAKPGQGSKTSTDTQYF. The CDR3, as DNA: TGTGCCAGCAGCGCAAAACCGGGACAGGGTAGTAAGACGAGCACAGATACGCAGTATTTT.

V gene TRBV7-9 combines with J gene TRBJ2-3; TRBD2 might be the D (6 bases). V lost 5 bases and J lost 2, with 17 bases in between. The CDR3 spans 16 residues. CDR1 is SEHNR and CDR2 is FQNEAQ in the germline V gene (reference sequence). The CDR3 DNA follows: TGTGCCAGCAGCCCAGGAACGGCGGGGCTCACAGATACGCAGTATTTT. It codes for CASSPGTAGLTDTQYF.